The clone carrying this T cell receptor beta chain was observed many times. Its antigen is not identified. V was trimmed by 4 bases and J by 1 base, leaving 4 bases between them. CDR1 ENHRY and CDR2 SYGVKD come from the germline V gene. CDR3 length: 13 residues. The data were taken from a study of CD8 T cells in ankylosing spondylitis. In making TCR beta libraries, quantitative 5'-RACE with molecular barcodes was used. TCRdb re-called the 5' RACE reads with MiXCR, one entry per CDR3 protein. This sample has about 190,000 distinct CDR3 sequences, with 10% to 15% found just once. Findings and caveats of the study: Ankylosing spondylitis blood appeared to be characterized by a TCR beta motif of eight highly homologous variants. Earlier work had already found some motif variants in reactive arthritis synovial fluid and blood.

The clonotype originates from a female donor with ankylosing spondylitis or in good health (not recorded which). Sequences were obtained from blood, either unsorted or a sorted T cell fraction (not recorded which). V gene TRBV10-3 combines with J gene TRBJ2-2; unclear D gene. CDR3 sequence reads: CAISGQNTGELFF. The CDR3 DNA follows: TGTGCCATCAGTGGCCAGAACACCGGGGAGCTGTTTTTT.